This paragraph reports one T cell receptor (beta chain). cDNA came from approximately 0.5 to 1 ug RNA primed by random hexamers. Amplification of TCR beta CDR3 across 54 Vbeta and 13 Jbeta was performed with immunoSEQ multiplex PCR. From the immunoSEQ multiplex PCR reads, TCRdb called clonotypes with MiXCR, one entry per CDR3 protein. Of hundreds of thousands of distinct CDR3 sequences listed, 93% are singletons. The CDR3 sequence is 12 residues long. CDR1 is DFQATT, CDR2 SNEGSKA, per germline (reference sequence). With V trimmed by 6 bases and J by 3 bases, 5 bases remained unmatched. The data originate from a study of CD8 T cells in Susac syndrome. Sequencing of TCR beta was performed on blood CD8+ and CD4+ T cells.

Sequencing input: CD4+ T cells from PBMCs. The chain couples TRBV20-1 to TRBJ2-7, with TRBD1 matching over 7 bases. The sequence came from a human donor with multiple sclerosis. For the CDR3, the DNA is TGCAGTGCCCAGCGACAGGGCTACGAGCAGTACTTC. Residues: CSAQRQGYEQYF.